This TCR beta chain was sequenced for a study of beta chain features in type 1 diabetes. This clone was picked up a small number of times. The whole isolated RNA underwent reverse transcription, so sequencing captured expressed TCRB transcripts. The assay was immunoSEQ multiplex PCR, and TCRdb's table has in-frame clones only and misses some. This table holds about 340,000 clones, 7.5% to 9% found once. The sequencing sample was made of central memory CD4+ T cells from blood. The TCR sequence derives from a woman under 30 in good health.

CDR3 in amino acids: CASSPPSGSGELFF. The CDR3 DNA sequence: TGTGCCAGCTCACCACCGTCAGGCTCGGGGGAGCTGTTTTTT. The rearrangement links TRBV18 to TRBJ2-2, with unresolved D. Germline values: CDR1 KGHSH, CDR2 LQKENI. The CDR3 sequence is 14 residues long. V lost 0 bases to trimming and J lost 8 bases, with 10 bases between them.